This T cell receptor (beta chain) was found in a study of blood T cell repertoires in COVID-19. Background on the study: Italy, Spain and the United States were the sources of the convalescent and acute COVID-19 samples.

This clone was counted a few times. Using immunoSEQ multiplex PCR, the repertoire was profiled, and TCRdb retains in-frame clones only, with some absent. The data hold 35,000 to 45,000 clones, with roughly 84% observed a single time. Trimming shortened V by 1 base and J by 1 base, and 10 bases separated the two germline ends. The CDR3 consists of 15 residues. CDR1 is LGHNA, CDR2 YNFKEQ, per germline. The TCR originated in a man in his 70s with acute or convalescent COVID-19. This rearrangement joins TRBV4-2 to TRBJ1-2; D is possibly TRBD1 (5 bases). Sequencing was carried out using peripheral blood. CDR3 DNA sequence: TGTGCCAGCAGCCAAGTAGGCAGGGTTAACTATGGCTACACCTTC. Encoded protein: CASSQVGRVNYGYTF.